These T cell receptor beta chains were read from a single sample in a study of shared clonotypes between healthy human individuals. Method: immunoSEQ multiplex PCR; TCRdb's copy keeps in-frame clones and lacks some. In the table there are millions of clones, roughly 94% of which are singletons. Sequences were obtained from naive CD4+ T cells sorted from blood. These receptors all stem from a man aged 18 to 29 in good health. CDR3s include the opening cysteine and the closing phenylalanine or tryptophan. Fields, in order: D gene, V gene, clone size, J gene, CDR3 DNA, CDR3 protein. D genes are given only for firm matches. Size values are once, few and many counts, or a class for expanded clones, and some rows have none.

-,TRBV18,-,TRBJ2-1,TGTGCCAGCTCCCGTCCCTCGGGAAGTGGTGAGCAGTTCTTC,CASSRPSGSGEQFF
-,TRBV5-1,-,TRBJ1-5,TGCGCCAGCAGTCTCCAGGGAAATAGCAATCAGCCCCAGCATTTT,CASSLQGNSNQPQHF
TRBD1,TRBV2,-,TRBJ2-7,TGTGCCAGCAGTATCTCGCCGGACAGGGATGGCGAGCAGTACTTC,CASSISPDRDGEQYF
TRBD2,TRBV9,-,TRBJ2-1,TGTGCCAGCAGCGGAGGACTAGCGGGCCGATACAATGAGCAGTTCTTC,CASSGGLAGRYNEQFF
-,TRBV30,-,TRBJ1-4,TGTGCCTGGAGTGTAAGGGGAGGGGCTGGGGAAAAACTGTTTTTT,CAWSVRGGAGEKLFF
TRBD2,TRBV2,-,TRBJ2-5,TGTGCCAGCAGTGATATAGCGGGGGTCCAAGAGACCCAGTACTTC,CASSDIAGVQETQYF
TRBD1,TRBV14,once,TRBJ2-1,TGTGCCAGCAGCCAGGGTCTGGACAGGGCAAAGGGAAATGAGCAGTTCTTC,CASSQGLDRAKGNEQFF
-,TRBV28,-,TRBJ2-6,TGTGCCAGCACCGGACGCTCTGGGGCCAACGTCCTGACTTTC,CASTGRSGANVLTF
TRBD1,TRBV5-1,-,TRBJ2-2,TGCGCCAGCAGCTTGAGACAGGGGAACACCGGGGAGCTGTTTTTT,CASSLRQGNTGELFF
-,TRBV18,many,TRBJ1-4,TGTGCCAGCTCACAGAGACAGGCTAATGAAAAACTGTTTTTT,CASSQRQANEKLFF
-,TRBV7-7,-,TRBJ2-7,TGTGCTAGCAGCTTAGGAGGGTTTTGGGACGAGCAGTACTTC,CASSLGGFWDEQYF
TRBD2,TRBV19,-,TRBJ2-4,TGTGCCAGTAGTGGGTGGGACTACCCAGTAGCCAAAAACATTCAGTACTTC,CASSGWDYPVAKNIQYF
-,TRBV28,once,TRBJ1-5,TGTGCCAGCAGTTTTACCAGGCTTAGCAATCAGCCCCAGCATTTT,CASSFTRLSNQPQHF
TRBD1,TRBV9,-,TRBJ1-2,TGTGCCAGCAGCCCGGGACAGGAATCCTATGGCTACACCTTC,CASSPGQESYGYTF
-,TRBV12-5,once,TRBJ1-5,TGTGCTAGTGGTTTGGGGCCTCAGCCCCAGCATTTT,CASGLGPQPQHF
-,TRBV15,once,TRBJ2-7,TGTGCCACCAGCAGAGATCCCGGCTCCTACGAGCAGTACTTC,CATSRDPGSYEQYF
-,TRBV10-3,-,TRBJ2-1,TGTGCCATCAGTGAGTCGGACAGCGCTCAGCAGTTCTTC,CAISESDSAQQFF
-,TRBV5-1,-,TRBJ1-1,TGCGCCAGCAGCTTGGGGGGAGGCACTGAAGCTTTCTTT,CASSLGGGTEAFF
-,TRBV7-6,-,TRBJ2-1,TGTGCCAGCAGCTTACTGGGGGGGCTAGGAGACAATGAGCAGTTCTTC,CASSLLGGLGDNEQFF
-,TRBV5-1,-,TRBJ1-5,TGCGCCAGCAGCTTGTCCGGGGGCCGCAATCAGCCCCAGCATTTT,CASSLSGGRNQPQHF
-,TRBV11-2,once,TRBJ1-4,TGTGCCAGCAGCTCCTCGGGGGTCAATGAAAAACTGTTTTTT,CASSSSGVNEKLFF
-,TRBV5-4,-,TRBJ2-5,TGTGCCAGCAGCCCGGAGGGTGGGGCCCGCCAAGAGACCCAGTACTTC,CASSPEGGARQETQYF
TRBD2,TRBV12-5,-,TRBJ2-7,TGTGCTAGTGGCCATGGCACTAGCGGGAGGGTCTACGAGCAGTACTTC,CASGHGTSGRVYEQYF
TRBD1,TRBV2,once,TRBJ1-1,TGTGCCAGCAGGCATAGACAGGGGGCGCGGGTGAACACTGAAGCTTTCTTT,CASRHRQGARVNTEAFF
TRBD1,TRBV7-3,once,TRBJ2-2,TGTGCCAGCAGCTCGGGACAGCCCACCGGGGAGCTGTTTTTT,CASSSGQPTGELFF
-,TRBV5-1,-,TRBJ2-7,TGCGCCAGCAGCTTGGACAGGAATTACGAGCAGTACTTC,CASSLDRNYEQYF
-,TRBV10-3,-,TRBJ2-5,TGTGCCATCAGGAACTCGGACCGAACCCAGTACTTC,CAIRNSDRTQYF
-,TRBV7-8,-,TRBJ2-1,TGTGCCAGCAGCTCCCATTTGGGGGACACATGGTTCTTC,CASSSHLGDTWFF
-,TRBV19,-,TRBJ1-5,TGTGCCAGTCGCGGGGGGCCATCTAGCAATCAGCCCCAGCATTTT,CASRGGPSSNQPQHF
TRBD1,TRBV27,-,TRBJ1-6,TGTGCCAGCAAGAAGGACAGGTTGGTTAATTCACCCCTCCACTTT,CASKKDRLVNSPLHF
-,TRBV30,once,TRBJ1-4,TGTGCCTGGAGTAGGGGCGCTGAAAAACTGTTTTTT,CAWSRGAEKLFF